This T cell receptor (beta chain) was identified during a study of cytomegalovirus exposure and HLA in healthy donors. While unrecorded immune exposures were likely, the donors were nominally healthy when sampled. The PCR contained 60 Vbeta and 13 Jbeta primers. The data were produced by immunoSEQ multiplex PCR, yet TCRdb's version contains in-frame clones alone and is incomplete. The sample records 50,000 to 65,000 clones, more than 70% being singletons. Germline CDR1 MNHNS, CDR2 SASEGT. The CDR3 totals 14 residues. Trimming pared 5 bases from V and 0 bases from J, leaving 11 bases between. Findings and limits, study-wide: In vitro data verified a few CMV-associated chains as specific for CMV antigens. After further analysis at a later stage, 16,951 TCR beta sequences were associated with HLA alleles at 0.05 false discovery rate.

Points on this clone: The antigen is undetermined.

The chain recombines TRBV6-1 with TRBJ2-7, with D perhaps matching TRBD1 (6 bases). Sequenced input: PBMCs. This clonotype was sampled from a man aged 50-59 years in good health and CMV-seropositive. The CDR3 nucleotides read TGTGCCAGCAGTAAGAACAGGGACTCCTACGAGCAGTACTTC. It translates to CASSKNRDSYEQYF.